This TCR beta chain was captured in a study of blood T cells in healthy people across ages. Study-wide background: Template switching picked up about one barcoded beta molecule for each two T cells. Findings and caveats of the study: More naive CD4+ cells and higher diversity were found in long-lived than in aged donors.

Then a second PCR, running roughly 7 to 11 cycles, was carried out with a sample-barcoded 5' primer and a J-beta primer mix. TCRdb fed the 5' RACE reads into MiXCR, producing one record per CDR3 protein. The table records approximately 1.5 million distinct CDR3 sequences, about 45% of them present only once. On this clonotype: Its specificity is unknown.

Sequencing used blood. The sequence was collected from a woman younger than 30 in good health.

In nucleotides, the CDR3 is TGCAGTGCGCCGACTAGCGGGAGGAGAAATGAGCAGTTCTTC. This gives the protein CSAPTSGRRNEQFF. The V call is TRBV20-1, the J call TRBJ2-1; 13 bases line up with TRBD2. The CDR3 runs 14 residues. V shed 6 bases, J shed 7 bases, and the junction held 6 bases outside the gene matches. Germline assignment: CDR1 DFQATT and CDR2 SNEGSKA (reference sequence).